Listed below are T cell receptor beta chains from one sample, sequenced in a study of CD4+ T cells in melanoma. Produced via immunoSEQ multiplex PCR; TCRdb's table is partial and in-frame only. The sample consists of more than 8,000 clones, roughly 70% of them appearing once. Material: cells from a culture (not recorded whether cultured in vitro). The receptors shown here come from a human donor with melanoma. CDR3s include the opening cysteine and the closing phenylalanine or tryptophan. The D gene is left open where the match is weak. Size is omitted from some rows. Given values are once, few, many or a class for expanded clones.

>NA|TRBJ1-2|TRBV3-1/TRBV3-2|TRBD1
CASSLWDRITYGYTF
TGTGCCAGCAGCCTCTGGGACAGAATAACCTATGGCTACACCTTC
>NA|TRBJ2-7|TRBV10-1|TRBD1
CASSDPGQAYEQYF
TGCGCCAGCAGTGATCCGGGACAGGCCTACGAGCAGTACTTC
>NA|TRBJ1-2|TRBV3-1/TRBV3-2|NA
CASSQDNYGYTF
TGTGCCAGCAGCCAAGACAACTATGGCTACACCTTC
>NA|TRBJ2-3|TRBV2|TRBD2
CASSRGVTQYF
TGTGCCAGCAGTCGGGGGGTTACGCAGTATTTT
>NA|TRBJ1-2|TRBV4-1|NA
CASSQEGGTSIYGYTF
TGCGCCAGCAGCCAAGAAGGGGGTACTTCGATCTATGGCTACACCTTC
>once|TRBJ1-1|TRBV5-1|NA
CASSLRAGSEAFF
TGCGCCAGCAGCTTGAGGGCAGGGAGTGAAGCTTTCTTT
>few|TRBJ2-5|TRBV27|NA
CASTPRNQETQYF
TGTGCCAGCACCCCACGAAACCAAGAGACCCAGTACTTC
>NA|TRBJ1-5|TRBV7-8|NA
CASSLGDRNQPQHF
TGTGCCAGCAGCTTAGGAGACAGGAATCAGCCCCAGCATTTT
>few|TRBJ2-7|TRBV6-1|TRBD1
CASSEAAGTGGDYEQYF
TGTGCCAGCAGTGAAGCCGCCGGGACAGGGGGCGACTACGAGCAGTACTTC
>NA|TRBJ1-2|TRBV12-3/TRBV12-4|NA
CASSFAGSSYTF
TGTGCCAGCAGTTTCGCGGGCTCGAGCTACACCTTC
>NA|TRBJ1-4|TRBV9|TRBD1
CASSVGTTGKGEKLFF
TGTGCCAGCAGCGTAGGTACGACAGGGAAGGGGGAAAAACTGTTTTTT
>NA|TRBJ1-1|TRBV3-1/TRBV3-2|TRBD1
CASSWTGQGTEAFF
TGTGCCAGCAGCTGGACAGGGCAGGGCACTGAAGCTTTCTTT
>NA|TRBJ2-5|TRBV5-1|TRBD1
CASSFAGQAETQYF
TGCGCCAGCAGCTTTGCCGGACAGGCGGAGACCCAGTACTTC
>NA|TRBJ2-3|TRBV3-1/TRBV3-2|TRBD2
CASSRAGGGDTQYF
TGTGCCAGCAGCCGGGCGGGGGGCGGAGATACGCAGTATTTT
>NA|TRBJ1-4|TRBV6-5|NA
CASSSVPPKKLFF
TGTGCCAGCAGTTCGGTACCTCCGAAAAAACTGTTTTTT
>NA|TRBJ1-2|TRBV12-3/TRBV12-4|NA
CASSQGQNYGYTF
TGTGCCAGCAGTCAAGGACAGAACTATGGCTACACCTTC
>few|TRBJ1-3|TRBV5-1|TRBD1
CASSAGTGGNTIYF
TGCGCCAGCAGCGCCGGGACAGGGGGAAACACCATATATTTT
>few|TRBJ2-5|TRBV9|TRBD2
CASSAAGGPGETQYF
TGTGCCAGCAGCGCAGCGGGGGGGCCAGGAGAGACCCAGTACTTC
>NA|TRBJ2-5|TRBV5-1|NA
CASSLWRGRETQYF
TGCGCCAGCAGCTTGTGGCGCGGCCGGGAGACCCAGTACTTC
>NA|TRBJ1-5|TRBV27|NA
CASSLDGIYQPQHF
TGTGCCAGCAGTTTGGACGGAATATATCAGCCCCAGCATTTT
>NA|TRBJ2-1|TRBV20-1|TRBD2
CSASGELAGGGGHEQFF
TGCAGTGCTAGTGGTGAACTAGCGGGGGGAGGTGGTCATGAGCAGTTCTTC
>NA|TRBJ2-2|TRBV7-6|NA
CASTGGIEGDTGELFF
TGTGCCAGCACCGGTGGAATCGAAGGCGACACCGGGGAGCTGTTTTTT
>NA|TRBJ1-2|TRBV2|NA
CASRRDTGYAGYTF
TGTGCCAGCAGACGGGACACGGGATATGCAGGCTACACCTTC
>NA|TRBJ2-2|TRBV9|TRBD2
CASSPRTSLAGELFF
TGTGCCAGCAGCCCCAGGACTAGCCTCGCCGGGGAGCTGTTTTTT
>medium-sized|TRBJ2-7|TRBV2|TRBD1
CASSATGLGYEQYF
TGTGCCAGCAGTGCGACAGGGCTTGGCTACGAGCAGTACTTC
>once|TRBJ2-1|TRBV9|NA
CASSVRGYNEQFF
TGTGCCAGCAGCGTAAGGGGTTACAATGAGCAGTTCTTC
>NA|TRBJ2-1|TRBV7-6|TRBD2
CASSSTSGWFDEQFF
TGTGCCAGCAGCTCGACTAGCGGGTGGTTTGATGAGCAGTTCTTC
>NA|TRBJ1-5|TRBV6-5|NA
CASSSGRFNQPQHF
TGTGCCAGCAGTTCAGGGAGATTCAATCAGCCCCAGCATTTT
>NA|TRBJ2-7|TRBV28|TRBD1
CASSGTGSIIYEQYF
TGTGCCAGCAGTGGGACAGGATCGATAATCTACGAGCAGTACTTC
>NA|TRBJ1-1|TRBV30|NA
CAWNGGTTEAFF
TGTGCCTGGAACGGGGGAACCACTGAAGCTTTCTTT
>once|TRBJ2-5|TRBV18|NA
CASSPSHSQETQYF
TGTGCCAGCTCACCATCACACTCACAAGAGACCCAGTACTTC
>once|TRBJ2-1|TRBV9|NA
CASSVRDSSYNEQFF
TGTGCCAGCAGCGTGCGGGACAGCTCCTACAATGAGCAGTTCTTC
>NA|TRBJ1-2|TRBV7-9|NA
CASSSERSHYGYTF
TGTGCCAGCAGCTCGGAACGGTCGCACTATGGCTACACCTTC
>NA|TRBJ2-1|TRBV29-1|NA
CSAETGITYNEQFF
TGCAGCGCCGAAACAGGGATTACCTACAATGAGCAGTTCTTC
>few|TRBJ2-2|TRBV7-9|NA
CASSLSVNVFQEELFF
TGTGCCAGCAGCTTAAGCGTCAATGTGTTCCAGGAGGAGCTGTTTTTT
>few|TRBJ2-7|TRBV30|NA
CAWSRGGYEQYF
TGTGCCTGGAGTAGGGGGGGCTACGAGCAGTACTTC
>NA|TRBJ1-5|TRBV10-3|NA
CAISSDLTNQPQHF
TGTGCCATCAGTTCGGATCTAACCAATCAGCCCCAGCATTTT
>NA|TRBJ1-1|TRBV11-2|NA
CASSLQLREAFF
TGTGCCAGCAGCTTACAGTTACGTGAAGCTTTCTTT
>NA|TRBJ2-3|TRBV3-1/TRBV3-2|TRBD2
CASSQDDGGGIPSTDTQYF
TGTGCCAGCAGCCAAGATGACGGGGGGGGAATTCCTAGCACAGATACGCAGTATTTT
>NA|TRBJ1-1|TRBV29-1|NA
CSVVPANTEAFF
TGCAGCGTTGTCCCAGCGAACACTGAAGCTTTCTTT
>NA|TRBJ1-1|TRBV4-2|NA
CASSQATGRAFF
TGTGCCAGCAGCCAAGCAACGGGGCGAGCTTTCTTT
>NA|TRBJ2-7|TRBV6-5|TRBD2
CASSFWTSGPYEQYF
TGTGCCAGCAGTTTTTGGACTAGCGGCCCCTACGAGCAGTACTTC
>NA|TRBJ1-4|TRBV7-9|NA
CASSLTGAQEKLFF
TGTGCCAGCAGCTTAACAGGAGCCCAGGAAAAACTGTTTTTT
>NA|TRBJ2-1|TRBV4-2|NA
CASSQDRRREQFF
TGTGCCAGCAGCCAAGATCGCCGTCGCGAGCAGTTCTTC
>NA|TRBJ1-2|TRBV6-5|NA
CASSLRETMHGYTF
TGTGCCAGCAGTCTTCGGGAGACAATGCATGGCTACACCTTC
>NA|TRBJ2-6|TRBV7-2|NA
CASSPRGRTAGANVLTF
TGTGCCAGCAGCCCAAGAGGTAGGACAGCTGGGGCCAACGTCCTGACTTTC